Included here is one T cell receptor (beta chain) sequence, with context. Its antigen is not identified. Treatment of the sample: therapeutic diphenylcyclopropenone sensitization with weekly scalp DPC. The CDR3 is made up of 13 amino acids. Germline V lookup: CDR1 LGHNA, CDR2 YSLEER. V lost 0 bases, J lost 5 bases, and 5 bases lay in between. The data originate from a study of human T cells and chemical hapten exposure. Study summary: Skin on the upper inner arm, roughly 2 cm by roughly 2 cm in size, was sensitized with 2% DPC. Application of 0.01% DPC to the upper back was done by patch test, with a reading at 6 days.

The library tagged individual cDNA molecules with unique molecular identifiers. TCRdb itself ran the reads through MiXCR, one entry per CDR3 protein. This repertoire shows approximately 550 distinct CDR3 sequences, 92% found once; its top ten account for 20% to 25%. Overall study findings and caveats: Sensitization with DPC brought no change to TCRs above 1 in 1000 in frequency.

The chain recombines TRBV4-3 with TRBJ1-5; D gene unclear. This sequence was found in an adult with alopecia areata. Some clones in this sample may be carry-over from other donors' samples. This table probably holds off-target reads from a library built for another chain. Here the sequenced sample was whole blood, taken before DPC sensitization or 2, 6, or about 24 weeks after (not recorded which). The CDR3 here is CASSQDRDQPQHF. The CDR3 DNA reads TGCGCCAGCAGCCAAGATCGGGATCAGCCCCAGCATTTT.